This T cell receptor (beta chain) stems from a study of cytotoxic CD8 clonotypes in ibrutinib-treated CLL. Turning to the study itself: The subjects consisted of 11 relapsed/refractory and 15 treatment-naive individuals, with about 17 IGHV unmutated. With a range of 6 to 36, the median treatment time before response samples were taken was around 12 months.

This CDR3 is built from 14 residues. The junction had 9 bases not matched to a gene; V was cut back by 7 bases and J by 3 bases. Germline CDR1 reads SGHRS; CDR2 reads YFSETQ. The table came from immunoSEQ multiplex PCR; TCRdb's copy has only in-frame clones and leaves some out. The sample yields fewer than 400,000 clones, roughly 71% seen once. This TCR derives from a human donor with chronic lymphocytic leukemia. The input for sequencing was PBMCs, taken after 36 months of ibrutinib treatment. The chain is built from TRBV5-1 and TRBJ1-2; TRBD1 matches at 7 bases. Written as DNA, the CDR3 is TGCGCCAGCGGTCGAGACAGGGCGGACTATGGCTACACCTTC. Its translation: CASGRDRADYGYTF.